The present entry profiles one TCR beta chain with its context. Its specificity is unknown. The data originate from a study of persistence of HIV-infected CD4 T cells. Study at large: Blood samples, up to roughly 200 mL, came from multiple time points, except two leukapheresis donors sampled once.

The libraries were made with immunoSEQ version 4 in survey mode. Produced via immunoSEQ multiplex PCR; TCRdb's table is partial and in-frame only. The repertoire includes about 45,000 clones, 90% of them detected once, and around 3.4% sits in the top ten. This nonspecific control used anti-CD3/anti-CD28 bead stimulation of CD4+ T cells. Responding CD4+ T cells were sorted by upregulation of both CD40 ligand and CD69. Suppressive ART was started during chronic HIV-1 infection in these adults. CD8-depleted PBMCs were stimulated around 17 hours with anti-CD28/CD49d costimulation, CD40-blocking antibody and enfuvirtide. Study-wide results and caveats: Degenerate expanded CDR3beta sequences were enriched among CMV- and Gag-responding cells.

The CDR3 covers 14 residues. V lost 3 bases to trimming and J lost 3 bases, with 12 bases between them. CDR1 SGHNT and CDR2 YYREEE come from the germline V gene (reference sequence). The sample here was CD4+ T cells sorted from PBMCs after approximately 20-hour stimulation, taken from a patient who received antiretroviral therapy. The chain recombines TRBV5-4 with TRBJ2-5; possible D gene TRBD2, 5 bases. The origin of this receptor is an adult woman with HIV who was CMV-seropositive. The CDR3 region has the DNA TGTGCCAGCAGCTCCTCGGGGATGAAAGAGACCCAGTACTTC. It specifies CASSSSGMKETQYF.